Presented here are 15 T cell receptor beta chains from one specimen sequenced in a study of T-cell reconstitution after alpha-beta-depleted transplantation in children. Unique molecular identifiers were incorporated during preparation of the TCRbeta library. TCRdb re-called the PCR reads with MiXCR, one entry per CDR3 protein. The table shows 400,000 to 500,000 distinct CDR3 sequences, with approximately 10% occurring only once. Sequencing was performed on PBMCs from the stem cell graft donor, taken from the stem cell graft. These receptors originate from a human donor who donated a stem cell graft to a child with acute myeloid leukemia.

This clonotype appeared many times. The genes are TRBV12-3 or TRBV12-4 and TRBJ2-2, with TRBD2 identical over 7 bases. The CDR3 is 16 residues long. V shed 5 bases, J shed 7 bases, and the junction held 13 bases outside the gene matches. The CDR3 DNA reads TGTGCCAGCAGTCCATCTCCGGGACTACCTTACGGGGAGCTGTTTTTT. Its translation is CASSPSPGLPYGELFF.

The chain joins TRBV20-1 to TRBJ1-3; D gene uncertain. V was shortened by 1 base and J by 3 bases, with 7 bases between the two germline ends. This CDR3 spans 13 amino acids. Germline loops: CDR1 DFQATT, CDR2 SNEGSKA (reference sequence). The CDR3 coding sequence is TGCAGTGCTAGAGCCTTTGATGGAAACACCATATATTTT. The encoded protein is CSARAFDGNTIYF.

The chain's CDR3 is CASSPRAGGPDTQYF. CDR3 in DNA: TGTGCCAGCAGTCCTCGAGCGGGGGGGCCTGATACGCAGTATTTT. V gene TRBV6-5 combines with J gene TRBJ2-3, with 10 bases identical to TRBD2. The germline CDR1 and CDR2 sequences are MNHEY and SVGAGI. V lost 5 bases to trimming and J lost 6 bases; unmatched junction nucleotides: 8. The CDR3 has 15 amino acids.

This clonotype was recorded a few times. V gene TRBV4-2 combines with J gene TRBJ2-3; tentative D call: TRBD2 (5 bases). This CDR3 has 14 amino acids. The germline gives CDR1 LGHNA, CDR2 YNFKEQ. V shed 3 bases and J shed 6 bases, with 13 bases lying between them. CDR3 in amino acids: CASSQRPGMDTQYF. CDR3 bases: TGTGCCAGCAGCCAGCGACCGGGGATGGATACGCAGTATTTT.

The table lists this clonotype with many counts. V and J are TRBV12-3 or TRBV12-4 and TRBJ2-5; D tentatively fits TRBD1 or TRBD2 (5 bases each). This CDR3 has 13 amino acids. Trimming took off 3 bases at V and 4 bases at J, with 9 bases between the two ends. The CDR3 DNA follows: TGTGCCAGCAGTTTTGCCGGGACAGAGACCCAGTACTTC. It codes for CASSFAGTETQYF.

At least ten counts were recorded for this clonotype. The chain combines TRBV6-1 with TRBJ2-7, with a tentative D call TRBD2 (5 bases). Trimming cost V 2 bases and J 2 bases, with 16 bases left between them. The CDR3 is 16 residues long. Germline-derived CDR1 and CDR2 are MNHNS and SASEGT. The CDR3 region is CASSERTEDGAYEQYF. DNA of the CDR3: TGTGCCAGCAGTGAAAGGACGGAGGATGGGGCCTACGAGCAGTACTTC.

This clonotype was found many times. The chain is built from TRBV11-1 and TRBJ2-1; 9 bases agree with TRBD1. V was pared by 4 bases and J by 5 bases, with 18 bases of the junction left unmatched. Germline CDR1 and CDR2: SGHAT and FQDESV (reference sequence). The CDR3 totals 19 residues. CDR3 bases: TGTGCCAGCAGCTCCACGGTCCCGGGACAGGGAACGGCTCACAATGAGCAGTTCTTC. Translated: CASSSTVPGQGTAHNEQFF.

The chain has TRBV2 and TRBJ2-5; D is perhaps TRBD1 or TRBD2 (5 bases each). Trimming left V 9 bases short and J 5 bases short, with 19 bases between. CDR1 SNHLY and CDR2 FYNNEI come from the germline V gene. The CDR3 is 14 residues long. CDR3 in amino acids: CARKVEGPGETQYF. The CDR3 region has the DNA TGTGCCAGGAAAGTTGAGGGGCCGGGGGAGACCCAGTACTTC.

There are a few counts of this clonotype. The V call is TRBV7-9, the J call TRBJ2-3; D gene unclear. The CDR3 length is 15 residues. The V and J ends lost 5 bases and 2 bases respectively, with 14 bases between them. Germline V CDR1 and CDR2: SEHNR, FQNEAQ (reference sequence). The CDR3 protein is CASSETGANTDTQYF. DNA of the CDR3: TGTGCCAGCAGCGAGACCGGTGCTAACACAGATACGCAGTATTTT.

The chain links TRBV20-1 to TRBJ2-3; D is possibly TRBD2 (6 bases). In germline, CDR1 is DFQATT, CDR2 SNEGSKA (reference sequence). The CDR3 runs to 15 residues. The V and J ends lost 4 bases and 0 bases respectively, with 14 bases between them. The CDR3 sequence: CSATKGGASTDTQYF. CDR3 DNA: TGCAGTGCTACCAAGGGAGGCGCGAGCACAGATACGCAGTATTTT.

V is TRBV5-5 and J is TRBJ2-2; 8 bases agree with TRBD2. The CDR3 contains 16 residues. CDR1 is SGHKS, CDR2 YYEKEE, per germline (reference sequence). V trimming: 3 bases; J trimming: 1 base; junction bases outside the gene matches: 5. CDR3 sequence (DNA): TGTGCCAGCAGCTCATCTAGCGGGTTGAACACCGGGGAGCTGTTTTTT. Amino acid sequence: CASSSSSGLNTGELFF.

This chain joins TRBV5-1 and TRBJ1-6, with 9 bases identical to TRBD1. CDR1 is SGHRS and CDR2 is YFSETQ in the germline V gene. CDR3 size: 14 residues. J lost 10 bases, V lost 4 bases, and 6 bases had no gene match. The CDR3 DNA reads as TGCGCCAGCAGCAACGGACAGGGGTGGTCACCCCTCCACTTT. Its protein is CASSNGQGWSPLHF.

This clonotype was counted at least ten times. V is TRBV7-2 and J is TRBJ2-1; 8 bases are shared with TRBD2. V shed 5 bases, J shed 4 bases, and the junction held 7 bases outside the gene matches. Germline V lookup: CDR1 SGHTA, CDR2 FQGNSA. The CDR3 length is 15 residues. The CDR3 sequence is CASSAGRGAYNEQFF. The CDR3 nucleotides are TGTGCCAGCAGCGCAGGGCGGGGGGCGTACAATGAGCAGTTCTTC. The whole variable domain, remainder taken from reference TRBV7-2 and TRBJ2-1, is GAGVSQSPSNKVTEKGKDVELRCDPISGHTALYWYRQSLGQGLEFLIYFQGNSAPDKSGLPSDRFSAERTGGSVSTLTIQRTQQEDSAVYLCASSAGRGAYNEQFFGPGTRLTVL.

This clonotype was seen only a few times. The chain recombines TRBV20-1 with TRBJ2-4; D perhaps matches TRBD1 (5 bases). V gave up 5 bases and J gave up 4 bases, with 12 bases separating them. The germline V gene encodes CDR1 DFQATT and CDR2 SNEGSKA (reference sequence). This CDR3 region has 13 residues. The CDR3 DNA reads TGCAGTGCTCCTACCGCAGGGAAAAACATTCAGTACTTC. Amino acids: CSAPTAGKNIQYF.

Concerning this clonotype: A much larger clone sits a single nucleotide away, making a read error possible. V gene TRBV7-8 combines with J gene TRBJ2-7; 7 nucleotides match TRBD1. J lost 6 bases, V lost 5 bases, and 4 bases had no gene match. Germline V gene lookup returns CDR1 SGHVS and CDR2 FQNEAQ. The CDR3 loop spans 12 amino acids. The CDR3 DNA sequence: TGTGCCAGCAGCCAACAGGGGTCCGAGCAGTACTTC. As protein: CASSQQGSEQYF.